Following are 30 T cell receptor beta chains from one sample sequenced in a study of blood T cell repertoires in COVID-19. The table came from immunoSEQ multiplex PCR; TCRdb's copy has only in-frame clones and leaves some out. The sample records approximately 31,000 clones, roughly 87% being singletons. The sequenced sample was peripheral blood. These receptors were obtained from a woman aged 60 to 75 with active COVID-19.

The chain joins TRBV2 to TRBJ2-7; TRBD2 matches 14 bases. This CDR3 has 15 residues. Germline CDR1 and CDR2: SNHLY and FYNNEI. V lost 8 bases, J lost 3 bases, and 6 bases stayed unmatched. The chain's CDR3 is CASGLAGGLSYEQYF. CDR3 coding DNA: TGTGCCAGCGGACTAGCGGGGGGCCTCAGCTACGAGCAGTACTTC.

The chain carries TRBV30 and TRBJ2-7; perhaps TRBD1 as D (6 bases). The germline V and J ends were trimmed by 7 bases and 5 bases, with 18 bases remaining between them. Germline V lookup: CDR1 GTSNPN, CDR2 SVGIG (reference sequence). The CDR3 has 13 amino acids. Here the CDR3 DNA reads TGTGCCTTTGTTTGGCAGGGGAGCGACGAGCAGTACTTC. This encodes CAFVWQGSDEQYF.

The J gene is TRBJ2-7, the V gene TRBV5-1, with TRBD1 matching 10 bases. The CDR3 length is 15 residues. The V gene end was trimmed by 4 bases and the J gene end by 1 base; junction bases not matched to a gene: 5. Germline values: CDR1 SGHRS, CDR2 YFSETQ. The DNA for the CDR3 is TGCGCCAGCAGCCCCGGGACAGGGGTTTCCTACGAGCAGTACTTC. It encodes CASSPGTGVSYEQYF. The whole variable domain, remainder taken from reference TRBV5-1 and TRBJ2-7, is KAGVTQTPRYLIKTRGQQVTLSCSPISGHRSVSWYQQTPGQGLQFLFEYFSETQRNKGNFPGRFSGRQFSNSRSEMNVSTLELGDSALYLCASSPGTGVSYEQYFGPGTRLTVT.

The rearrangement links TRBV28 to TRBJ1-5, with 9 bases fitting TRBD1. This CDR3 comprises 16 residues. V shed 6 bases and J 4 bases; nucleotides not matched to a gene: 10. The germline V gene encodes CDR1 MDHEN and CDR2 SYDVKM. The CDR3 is CASRLGQGLYNQPQHF. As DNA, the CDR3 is TGTGCCAGCAGACTCGGACAGGGGCTCTATAATCAGCCCCAGCATTTT.

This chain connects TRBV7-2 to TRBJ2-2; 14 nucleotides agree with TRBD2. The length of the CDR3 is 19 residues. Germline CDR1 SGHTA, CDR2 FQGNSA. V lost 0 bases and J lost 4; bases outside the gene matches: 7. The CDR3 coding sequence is TGTGCCAGCAGCTTAGCGATAACCGGGACTAGCGGGGGCACCGGGGAGCTGTTTTTT. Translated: CASSLAITGTSGGTGELFF.

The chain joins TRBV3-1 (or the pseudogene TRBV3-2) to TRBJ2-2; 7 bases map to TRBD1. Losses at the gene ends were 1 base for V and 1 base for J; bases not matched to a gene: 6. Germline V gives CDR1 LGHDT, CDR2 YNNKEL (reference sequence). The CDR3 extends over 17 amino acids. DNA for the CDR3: TGTGCCAGCAGCCAAGCTGGGACAGTCTTGAACACCGGGGAGCTGTTTTTT. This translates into CASSQAGTVLNTGELFF.

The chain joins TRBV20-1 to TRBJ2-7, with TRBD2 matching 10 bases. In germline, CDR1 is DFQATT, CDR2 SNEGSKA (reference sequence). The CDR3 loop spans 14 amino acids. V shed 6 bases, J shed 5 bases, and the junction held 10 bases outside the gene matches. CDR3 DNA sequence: TGCAGTGCGAGTACCAGCGGGAGGGCCGACGAGCAGTACTTC. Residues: CSASTSGRADEQYF.

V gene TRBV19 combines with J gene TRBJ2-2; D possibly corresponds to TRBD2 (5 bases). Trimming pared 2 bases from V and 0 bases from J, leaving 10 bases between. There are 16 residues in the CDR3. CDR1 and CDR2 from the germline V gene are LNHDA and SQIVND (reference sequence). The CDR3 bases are TGTGCCAGTAGTATACTGGGTAGCGCGAACACCGGGGAGCTGTTTTTT. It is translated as CASSILGSANTGELFF.

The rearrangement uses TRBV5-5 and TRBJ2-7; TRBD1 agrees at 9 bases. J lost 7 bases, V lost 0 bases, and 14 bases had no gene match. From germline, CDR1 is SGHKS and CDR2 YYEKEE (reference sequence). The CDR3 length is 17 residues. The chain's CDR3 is CASSLDPASGTGREQYF. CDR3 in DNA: TGTGCCAGCAGCTTGGACCCAGCATCCGGGACAGGGAGAGAGCAGTACTTC.

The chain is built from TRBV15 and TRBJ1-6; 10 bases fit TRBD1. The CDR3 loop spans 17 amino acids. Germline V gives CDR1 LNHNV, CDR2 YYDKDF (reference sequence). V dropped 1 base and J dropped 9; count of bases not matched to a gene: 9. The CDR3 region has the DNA TGTGCCACCAGCAGAGGACAGATTGGGACAGGGGTTTCACCCCTCCACTTT. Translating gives CATSRGQIGTGVSPLHF.

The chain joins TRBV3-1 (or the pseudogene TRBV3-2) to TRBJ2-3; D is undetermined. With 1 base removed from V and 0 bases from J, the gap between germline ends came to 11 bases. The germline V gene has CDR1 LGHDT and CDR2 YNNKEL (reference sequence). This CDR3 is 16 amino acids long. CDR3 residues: CASSQGSPVSTDTQYF. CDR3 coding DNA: TGTGCCAGCAGCCAAGGTTCCCCCGTTAGCACAGATACGCAGTATTTT.

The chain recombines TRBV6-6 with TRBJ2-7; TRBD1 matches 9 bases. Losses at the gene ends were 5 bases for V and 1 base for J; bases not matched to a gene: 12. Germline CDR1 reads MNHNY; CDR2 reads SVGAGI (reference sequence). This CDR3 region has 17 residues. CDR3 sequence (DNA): TGTGCCAGCAGTCCCTTTTTGGACAGGGGCTCATCCTACGAGCAGTACTTC. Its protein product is CASSPFLDRGSSYEQYF.

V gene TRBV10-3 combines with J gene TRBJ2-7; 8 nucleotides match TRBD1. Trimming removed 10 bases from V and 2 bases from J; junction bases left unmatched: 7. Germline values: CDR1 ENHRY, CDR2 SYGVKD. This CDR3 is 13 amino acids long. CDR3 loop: CATRTGNPYEQYF. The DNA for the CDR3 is TGTGCCACCCGGACAGGGAACCCCTACGAGCAGTACTTC.

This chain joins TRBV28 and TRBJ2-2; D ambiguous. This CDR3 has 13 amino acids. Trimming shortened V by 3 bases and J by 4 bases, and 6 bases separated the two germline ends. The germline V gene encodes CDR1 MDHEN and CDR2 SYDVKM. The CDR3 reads CASSLRFTGELFF. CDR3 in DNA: TGTGCCAGCAGTTTGCGCTTCACCGGGGAGCTGTTTTTT. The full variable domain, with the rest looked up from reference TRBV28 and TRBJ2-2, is DVKVTQSSRYLVKRTGEKVFLECVQDMDHENMFWYRQDPGLGLRLIYFSYDVKMKEKGDIPEGYSVSREKKERFSLILESASTNQTSMYLCASSLRFTGELFFGEGSRLTVL.

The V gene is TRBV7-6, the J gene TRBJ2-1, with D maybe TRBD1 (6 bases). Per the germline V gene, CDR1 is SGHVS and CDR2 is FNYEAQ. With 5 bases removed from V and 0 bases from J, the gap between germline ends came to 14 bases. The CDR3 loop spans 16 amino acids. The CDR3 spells CASSRTGQSSYNEQFF. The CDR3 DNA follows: TGTGCCAGCAGCCGGACTGGACAGAGCTCCTACAATGAGCAGTTCTTC.

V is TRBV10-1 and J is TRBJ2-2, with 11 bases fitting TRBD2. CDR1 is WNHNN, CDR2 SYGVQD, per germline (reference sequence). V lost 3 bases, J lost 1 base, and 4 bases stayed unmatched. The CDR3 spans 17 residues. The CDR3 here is CASSDYGLAGNTGELFF. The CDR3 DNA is TGCGCCAGCAGTGACTACGGACTAGCGGGGAACACCGGGGAGCTGTTTTTT.

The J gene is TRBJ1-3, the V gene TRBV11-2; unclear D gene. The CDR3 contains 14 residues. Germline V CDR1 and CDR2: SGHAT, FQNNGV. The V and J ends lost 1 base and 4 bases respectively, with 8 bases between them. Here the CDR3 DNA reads TGTGCCAGCAGCTTAGGCGGGTCGGGAAACACCATATATTTT. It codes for CASSLGGSGNTIYF.

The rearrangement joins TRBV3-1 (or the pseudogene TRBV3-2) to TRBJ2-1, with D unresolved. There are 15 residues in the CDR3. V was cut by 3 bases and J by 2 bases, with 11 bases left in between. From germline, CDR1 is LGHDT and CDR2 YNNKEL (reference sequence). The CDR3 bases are TGTGCCAGCAGCCAGGCGGATTGGACCTACAATGAGCAGTTCTTC. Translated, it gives CASSQADWTYNEQFF.

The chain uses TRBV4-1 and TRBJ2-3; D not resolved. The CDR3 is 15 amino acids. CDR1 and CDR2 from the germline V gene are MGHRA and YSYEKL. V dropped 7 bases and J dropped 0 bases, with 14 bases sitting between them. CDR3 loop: CASNRNGASTDTQYF. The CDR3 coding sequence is TGCGCCAGCAATCGTAACGGTGCTAGCACAGATACGCAGTATTTT.

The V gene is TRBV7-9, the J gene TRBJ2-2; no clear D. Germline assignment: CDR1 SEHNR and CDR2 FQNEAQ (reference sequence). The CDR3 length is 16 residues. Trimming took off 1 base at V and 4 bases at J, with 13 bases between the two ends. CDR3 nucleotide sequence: TGTGCCAGCAGCTTAGTACCCTTAGCTGGCACCGGGGAGCTGTTTTTT. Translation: CASSLVPLAGTGELFF.

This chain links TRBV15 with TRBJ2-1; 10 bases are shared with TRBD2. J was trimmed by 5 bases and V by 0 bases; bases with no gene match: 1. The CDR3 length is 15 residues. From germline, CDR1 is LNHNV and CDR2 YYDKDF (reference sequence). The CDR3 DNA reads TGTGCCACCAGCAGAGAACTAGCGGGGAACAATGAGCAGTTCTTC. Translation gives CATSRELAGNNEQFF.

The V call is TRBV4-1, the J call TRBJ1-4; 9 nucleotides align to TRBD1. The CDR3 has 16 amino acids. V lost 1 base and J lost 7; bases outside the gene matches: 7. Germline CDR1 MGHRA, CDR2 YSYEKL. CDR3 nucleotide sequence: TGCGCCAGCAGCCAAGGTAGGACAGGGGAGCGTGAAAAACTGTTTTTT. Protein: CASSQGRTGEREKLFF.

The CDR3 DNA follows: TGTGCCAGCAGCTTAGTCCCCCCGGGACTATTTTCCGGGGAGCTGTTTTTT. Encoded protein: CASSLVPPGLFSGELFF. The V gene is TRBV7-9, the J gene TRBJ2-2, with 7 bases identical to TRBD2. Germline-derived CDR1 and CDR2 are SEHNR and FQNEAQ (reference sequence). The CDR3 totals 17 residues. V shed 1 base and J 6 bases; nucleotides not matched to a gene: 11.

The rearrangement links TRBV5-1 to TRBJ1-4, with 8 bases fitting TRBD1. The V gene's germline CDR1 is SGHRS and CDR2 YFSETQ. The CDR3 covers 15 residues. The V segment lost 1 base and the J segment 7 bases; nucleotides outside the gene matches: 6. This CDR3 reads CASSLSRGQGEKLFF. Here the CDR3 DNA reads TGCGCCAGCAGCTTGAGCAGGGGGCAAGGTGAAAAACTGTTTTTT.

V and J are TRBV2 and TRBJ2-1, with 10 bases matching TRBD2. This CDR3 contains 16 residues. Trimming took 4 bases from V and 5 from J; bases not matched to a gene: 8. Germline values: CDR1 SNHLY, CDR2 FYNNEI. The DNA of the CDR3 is TGTGCCAGCAGTGGGGCTAGCGGGAGTCTCGACAATGAGCAGTTCTTC. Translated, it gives CASSGASGSLDNEQFF.

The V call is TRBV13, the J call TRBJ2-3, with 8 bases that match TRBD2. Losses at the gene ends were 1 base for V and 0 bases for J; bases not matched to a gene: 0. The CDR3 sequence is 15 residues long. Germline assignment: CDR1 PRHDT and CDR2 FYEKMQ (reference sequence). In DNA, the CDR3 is TGTGCCAGCAGCTTAGCTAGCGGGAGCACAGATACGCAGTATTTT. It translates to CASSLASGSTDTQYF.

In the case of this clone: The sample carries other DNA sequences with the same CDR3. This chain's CDR3 is CASSLGGGGAYEQYF. The CDR3 DNA reads TGTGCCAGCAGCTTGGGGGGCGGGGGGGCCTACGAGCAGTACTTC. This chain connects TRBV5-5 to TRBJ2-7, with TRBD2 matching over 9 bases. After removal of 0 bases from V and 2 bases from J, the junction contained 3 bases not matched to a gene. There are 15 residues in the CDR3. CDR1 is SGHKS and CDR2 is YYEKEE in the germline V gene (reference sequence).

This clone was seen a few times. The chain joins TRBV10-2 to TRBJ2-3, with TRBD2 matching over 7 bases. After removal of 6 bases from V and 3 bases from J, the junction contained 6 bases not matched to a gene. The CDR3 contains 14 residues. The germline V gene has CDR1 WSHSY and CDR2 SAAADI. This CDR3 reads CASRRGKGTDTQYF. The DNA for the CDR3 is TGCGCCAGCAGGCGGGGGAAGGGTACAGATACGCAGTATTTT.

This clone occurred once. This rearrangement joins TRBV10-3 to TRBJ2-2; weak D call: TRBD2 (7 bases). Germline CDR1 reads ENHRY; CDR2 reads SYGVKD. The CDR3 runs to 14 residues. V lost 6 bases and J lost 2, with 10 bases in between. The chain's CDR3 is CAIRQGLNTGELFF. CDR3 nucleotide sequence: TGTGCCATCAGACAGGGACTAAACACCGGGGAGCTGTTTTTT.

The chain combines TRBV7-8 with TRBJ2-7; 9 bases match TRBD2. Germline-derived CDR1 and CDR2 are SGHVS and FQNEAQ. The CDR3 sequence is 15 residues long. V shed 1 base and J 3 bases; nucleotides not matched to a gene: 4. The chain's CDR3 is CASSLDGGGGYEQYF. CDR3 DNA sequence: TGTGCCAGCAGCTTAGATGGCGGGGGGGGCTACGAGCAGTACTTC. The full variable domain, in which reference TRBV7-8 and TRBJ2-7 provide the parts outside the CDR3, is GAGVSQSPRYKVAKRGQDVALRCDPISGHVSLFWYQQALGQGPEFLTYFQNEAQLDKSGLPSDRFFAERPEGSVSTLKIQRTQQEDSAVYLCASSLDGGGGYEQYFGPGTRLTVT.